Below are 23 T cell receptor beta chains sequenced from a single sample in a study of blood T cell repertoires in COVID-19. Sequenced by immunoSEQ multiplex PCR; TCRdb stores in-frame clones only, minus some. The sample yields fewer than 250,000 clones, around 90% seen once. Sample: peripheral blood. These receptors were obtained from a young man with COVID-19, enrolled during active disease.

This chain links TRBV6-5 with TRBJ2-1; 13 bases agree with TRBD2. CDR3 length: 16 residues. J gave up 8 bases and V 2 bases, and 6 bases lay outside the gene matches. Germline V CDR1 and CDR2: MNHEY, SVGAGI. The CDR3 sequence: CASSYAGTSGADEQFF. The CDR3 nucleotides read TGTGCCAGCAGTTACGCCGGGACTAGCGGGGCGGATGAGCAGTTCTTC.

The rearrangement uses TRBV6-6 and TRBJ1-5, with D perhaps TRBD1 (5 bases). Germline V gene lookup returns CDR1 MNHNY and CDR2 SVGAGI (reference sequence). The CDR3 is 14 amino acids. V lost 5 bases, J lost 1 base, and 9 bases lay in between. The chain's CDR3 is CASSRDSSNQPQHF. The CDR3 bases are TGTGCCAGCAGTCGTGACAGCAGCAATCAGCCCCAGCATTTT.

The chain couples TRBV9 to TRBJ1-1; D uncertain. Trimming pared 4 bases from V and 3 bases from J, leaving 7 bases between. The CDR3 has 12 residues. The V gene's germline CDR1 is SGDLS and CDR2 YYNGEE. The CDR3 spells CASSLGDTEAFF. CDR3 in DNA: TGTGCCAGCAGCCTCGGGGACACTGAAGCTTTCTTT.

The chain recombines TRBV6-5 with TRBJ2-2, with 7 positions matching TRBD1. Germline V gives CDR1 MNHEY, CDR2 SVGAGI. V was pared by 1 base and J by 0 bases, with 2 bases of the junction left unmatched. The CDR3 runs to 16 residues. The CDR3 loop reads CASSYLQGTNTGELFF. DNA of the CDR3: TGTGCCAGCAGTTACTTACAGGGGACGAACACCGGGGAGCTGTTTTTT.

V is TRBV30 and J is TRBJ2-2; TRBD1 matches at 8 bases. In germline, CDR1 is GTSNPN, CDR2 SVGIG (reference sequence). The CDR3 has 14 amino acids. V gave up 3 bases and J gave up 7 bases; unmatched junction bases: 7. The CDR3 protein is CAWRRTGGGGELFF. CDR3 in DNA: TGTGCCTGGAGAAGAACAGGGGGTGGCGGGGAGCTGTTTTTT.

This clone was seen just once. The V gene is TRBV14, the J gene TRBJ2-7, with TRBD1 identical over 8 bases. The CDR3 is 16 amino acids. The junction had 8 bases not matched to a gene; V was cut back by 1 base and J by 3 bases. Germline CDR1 reads SGHDN; CDR2 reads FVKESK. CDR3 nucleotides: TGTGCCAGCAGCCAAGTCACAGGGGGTTCGATCTACGAGCAGTACTTC. This encodes CASSQVTGGSIYEQYF.

The J gene is TRBJ2-1, the V gene TRBV19, with D possibly being TRBD2 (6 bases). Per germline, CDR1 LNHDA and CDR2 SQIVND (reference sequence). This CDR3 has 15 residues. The V and J ends lost 0 bases and 5 bases respectively, with 11 bases between them. The CDR3: CASSIDLANNNEQFF. CDR3 coding DNA: TGTGCCAGTAGTATAGATCTAGCGAATAACAATGAGCAGTTCTTC. Full variable domain (rest looked up from reference TRBV19 and TRBJ2-1): DGGITQSPKYLFRKEGQNVTLSCEQNLNHDAMYWYRQDPGQGLRLIYYSQIVNDFQKGDIAEGYSVSREKKESFPLTVTSAQKNPTAFYLCASSIDLANNNEQFFGPGTRLTVL.

The chain is built from TRBV9 and TRBJ2-1, with D possibly matching TRBD1 (6 bases). Germline CDR1 reads SGDLS; CDR2 reads YYNGEE. Trimming shortened V by 4 bases and J by 8 bases, and 19 bases separated the two germline ends. The CDR3 has 15 residues. Here the CDR3 DNA reads TGTGCCAGCAGCCCTTCGGGACAAAGTTTCGATGAGCAGTTCTTC. Protein sequence: CASSPSGQSFDEQFF.

The chain uses TRBV9 and TRBJ1-4; possible D gene TRBD1, 5 bases. The length of the CDR3 is 15 residues. V dropped 0 bases and J dropped 7 bases, with 13 bases sitting between them. Germline V gives CDR1 SGDLS, CDR2 YYNGEE. The CDR3 DNA reads TGTGCCAGCAGCGTAGAATCCGGGAGGGGTGAAAAACTGTTTTTT. It translates to CASSVESGRGEKLFF.

The chain employs TRBV5-1 and TRBJ2-3; 9 bases line up with TRBD1. CDR1 is SGHRS, CDR2 YFSETQ, per germline. The J segment lost 2 bases and the V segment lost 4 bases, leaving 5 bases of the junction unmatched. The CDR3 sequence is 15 residues long. CDR3: CASSLGQGPTDTQYF. The DNA for the CDR3 is TGCGCCAGCAGCCTGGGACAGGGACCCACAGATACGCAGTATTTT.

The rearrangement links TRBV27 to TRBJ1-2; 10 bases are a match to TRBD1. This CDR3 region has 13 residues. Germline V gene sequence: CDR1 MNHEY, CDR2 SMNVEV (reference sequence). The V and J ends lost 5 bases and 8 bases, in that order; junction bases with no gene match: 5. CDR3 in amino acids: CASSPRTGGGYTF. DNA for the CDR3: TGTGCCAGCAGTCCCCGGACAGGGGGGGGCTACACCTTC.

The CDR3 protein is CASSPDRGGELFF. The CDR3 DNA is TGTGCCAGCTCACCTGACAGGGGAGGCGAACTGTTTTTT. The chain has TRBV18 and TRBJ1-4; 8 bases match TRBD1. This CDR3 has 13 amino acids. Per the germline V gene, CDR1 is KGHSH and CDR2 is LQKENI. Trimming cost V 3 bases and J 12 bases; bases outside gene matches: 6.

This chain links TRBV27 with TRBJ1-1; no firm D call. The CDR3 loop spans 13 amino acids. CDR1 and CDR2 from the germline V gene are MNHEY and SMNVEV (reference sequence). V was clipped by 4 bases and J by 1 base, with 7 bases between them. The CDR3 DNA sequence: TGTGCCAGCAGTTCGCCCGGGAACACTGAAGCTTTCTTT. Residues: CASSSPGNTEAFF.

This chain uses TRBV10-2 with TRBJ1-3, with D possibly matching TRBD1 (5 bases). The V gene lost 6 bases and the J gene lost 0 bases, with 12 bases spanning the gap. Germline V gene lookup returns CDR1 WSHSY and CDR2 SAAADI. This CDR3 region has 15 residues. The CDR3 DNA follows: TGCGCCAGCAGGGAAACAGGAGACTCTGGAAACACCATATATTTT. Translation: CASRETGDSGNTIYF.

In its sample, this clone was seen once. This chain uses TRBV28 with TRBJ2-7, with TRBD2 matching 9 bases. The CDR3 has 15 residues. The germline V gene has CDR1 MDHEN and CDR2 SYDVKM. Trimming removed 5 bases from V and 0 bases from J; junction bases left unmatched: 5. This CDR3 is CASSPAGGSSYEQYF. In DNA form, the CDR3 reads TGTGCCAGCAGTCCTGCGGGGGGGTCCTCCTACGAGCAGTACTTC.

The CDR3 sequence: CASSEQGLGEQYF. For the CDR3, the DNA is TGTGCCAGCAGCGAACAGGGTTTAGGGGAGCAGTACTTC. The chain uses TRBV9 and TRBJ2-7; possibly TRBD1 for D (6 bases). The CDR3 is 13 amino acids. Germline CDR1 SGDLS, CDR2 YYNGEE. V was clipped by 3 bases and J by 7 bases, with 14 bases between them. Drawing the rest from reference TRBV9 and TRBJ2-7, the complete variable domain is DSGVTQTPKHLITATGQRVTLRCSPRSGDLSVYWYQQSLDQGLQFLIQYYNGEERAKGNILERFSAQQFPDLHSELNLSSLELGDSALYFCASSEQGLGEQYFGPGTRLTVT.

The chain employs TRBV11-3 and TRBJ1-1; no reliable D call. Germline CDR1 and CDR2: SGHNT and YENEEA. The CDR3 has 13 amino acids. Trimming removed 1 base at V and 3 bases at J, with 6 bases between. The CDR3 nucleotides read TGTGCCAGCAGCTTAGCGCAGGACACTGAAGCTTTCTTT. It codes for CASSLAQDTEAFF.

This rearrangement joins TRBV5-1 to TRBJ1-4, with D possibly being TRBD1 (5 bases). CDR1 and CDR2 from the germline V gene are SGHRS and YFSETQ. CDR3 length: 17 amino acids. V was cut by 0 bases and J by 5 bases, with 17 bases left in between. The CDR3 sequence is CASSLVFGDSQNEKLFF. Written as DNA, the CDR3 is TGCGCCAGCAGCTTGGTGTTCGGAGACAGCCAGAATGAAAAACTGTTTTTT.

The chain joins TRBV12-3 or TRBV12-4 to TRBJ1-2; D gene unclear. The CDR3 has 13 amino acids. V lost 3 bases, J lost 7 bases, and 12 bases lay in between. The CDR3 here is CASSFAGVGGYTF. Written as DNA, the CDR3 is TGTGCCAGCAGTTTCGCCGGGGTAGGTGGCTACACCTTC.

This rearrangement joins TRBV9 to TRBJ2-7; 10 bases fit TRBD1. The length of the CDR3 is 14 residues. Germline values: CDR1 SGDLS, CDR2 YYNGEE. V gave up 4 bases and J gave up 2 bases; unmatched junction bases: 3. CDR3 loop: CASSTGQGAYEQYF. The CDR3 coding sequence is TGTGCCAGCAGCACTGGACAGGGGGCCTACGAGCAGTACTTC.

V is TRBV5-1 and J is TRBJ2-3; TRBD2 aligns across 9 bases. V shed 5 bases and J 2 bases; nucleotides not matched to a gene: 6. Germline CDR1 reads SGHRS; CDR2 reads YFSETQ. The CDR3 is 15 residues long. CDR3 loop: CASSPTSGFTDTQYF. CDR3 DNA: TGCGCCAGCAGTCCGACTAGCGGATTCACAGATACGCAGTATTTT.

This clone showed up just a few times. The identical CDR3 is also encoded by other nucleotide sequences in the sample. The chain has TRBV6-5 and TRBJ1-5; D gene unclear. The CDR3 spans 14 residues. The ends were cut back, 5 bases at V and 4 bases at J, with 12 bases in the middle. In germline, CDR1 is MNHEY, CDR2 SVGAGI. In DNA form, the CDR3 reads TGTGCCAGCAGTCTCGGTCAAATTAATCAGCCCCAGCATTTT. Translated, it gives CASSLGQINQPQHF.

The chain carries TRBV7-9 and TRBJ2-7; TRBD2 might be the D (6 bases). The CDR3 is 15 amino acids. V was trimmed by 5 bases and J by 3 bases, leaving 17 bases between them. The germline V gene has CDR1 SEHNR and CDR2 FQNEAQ (reference sequence). The CDR3 DNA sequence: TGTGCCAGCAGCCCCAGACGGGAGACGATCTACGAGCAGTACTTC. Amino acid sequence: CASSPRRETIYEQYF.